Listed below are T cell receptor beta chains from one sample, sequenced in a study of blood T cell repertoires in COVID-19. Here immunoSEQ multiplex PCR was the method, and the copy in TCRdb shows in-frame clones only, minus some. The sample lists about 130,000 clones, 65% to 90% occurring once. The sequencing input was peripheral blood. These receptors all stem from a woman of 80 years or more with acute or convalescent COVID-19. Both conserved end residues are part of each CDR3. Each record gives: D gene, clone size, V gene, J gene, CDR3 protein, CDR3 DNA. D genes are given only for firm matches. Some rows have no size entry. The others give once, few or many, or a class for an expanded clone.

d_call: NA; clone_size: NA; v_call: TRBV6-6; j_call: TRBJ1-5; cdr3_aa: CASSYGQDYQPQHF; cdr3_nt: TGTGCCAGCAGTTATGGGCAGGATTATCAGCCCCAGCATTTT
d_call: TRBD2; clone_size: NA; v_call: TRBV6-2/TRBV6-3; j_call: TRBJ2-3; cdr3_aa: CASSRRTSGGTRGDTQYF; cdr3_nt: TGTGCCAGCAGCCGAAGGACTAGCGGGGGCACTCGGGGAGATACGCAGTATTTT
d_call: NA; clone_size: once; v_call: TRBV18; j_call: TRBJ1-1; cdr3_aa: CASSPLEANTEAFF; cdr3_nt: TGTGCCAGCTCGCCCCTGGAGGCGAACACTGAAGCTTTCTTT
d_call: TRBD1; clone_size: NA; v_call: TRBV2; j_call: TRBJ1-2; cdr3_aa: CVRAATGGIAGYTF; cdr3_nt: TGTGTTCGGGCCGCCACAGGGGGCATTGCTGGCTACACCTTC
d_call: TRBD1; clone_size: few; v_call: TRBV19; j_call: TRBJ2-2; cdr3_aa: CASQQGVRTGELFF; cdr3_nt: TGTGCCAGTCAACAGGGGGTGAGGACCGGGGAGCTGTTTTTT
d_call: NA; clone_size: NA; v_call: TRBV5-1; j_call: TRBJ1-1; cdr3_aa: CASSLGTAYTEAFF; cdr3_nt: TGCGCCAGCAGCTTGGGGACAGCTTACACTGAAGCTTTCTTT
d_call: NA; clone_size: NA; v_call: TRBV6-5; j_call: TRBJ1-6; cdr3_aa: CASSYRGAFYNSPLHF; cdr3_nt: TGTGCCAGCAGTTACCGCGGCGCTTTCTATAATTCACCCCTCCACTTT
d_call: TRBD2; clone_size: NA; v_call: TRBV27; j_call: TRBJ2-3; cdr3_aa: CASSPTTSGADTQYF; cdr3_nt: TGTGCCAGCAGCCCAACGACTAGCGGCGCAGATACGCAGTATTTT
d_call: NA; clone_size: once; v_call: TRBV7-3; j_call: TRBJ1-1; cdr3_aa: CASSRTRNTEAFF; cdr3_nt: TGTGCCAGCAGCCGTACACGGAACACTGAAGCTTTCTTT
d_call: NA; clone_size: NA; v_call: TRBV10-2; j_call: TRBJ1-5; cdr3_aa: CASSPQGFNQPQHF; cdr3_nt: TGCGCCAGCAGTCCGCAGGGATTCAATCAGCCCCAGCATTTT
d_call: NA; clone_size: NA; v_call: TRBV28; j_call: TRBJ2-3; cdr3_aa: CASSPPPGAGSDTQYF; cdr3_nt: TGTGCCAGCAGCCCTCCGCCTGGGGCCGGCTCAGATACGCAGTATTTT
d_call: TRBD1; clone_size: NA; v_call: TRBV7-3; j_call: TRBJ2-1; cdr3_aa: CASSLGTGDSEQFF; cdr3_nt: TGTGCCAGCAGCTTGGGGACAGGGGATAGTGAGCAGTTCTTC
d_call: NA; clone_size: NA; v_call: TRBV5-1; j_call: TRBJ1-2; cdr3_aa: CASSLEGRNGYTF; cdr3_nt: TGCGCCAGCAGCTTGGAGGGGCGCAATGGCTACACCTTC
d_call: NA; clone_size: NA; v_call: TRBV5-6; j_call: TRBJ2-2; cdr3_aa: CASSALIKLRTNTGELFF; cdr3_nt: TGTGCCAGCAGCGCACTAATTAAACTAAGAACGAACACCGGGGAGCTGTTTTTT
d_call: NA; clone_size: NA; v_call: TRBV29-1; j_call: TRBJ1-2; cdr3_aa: CSVEGDNDGYTF; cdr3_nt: TGCAGCGTTGAGGGGGACAACGATGGCTACACCTTC
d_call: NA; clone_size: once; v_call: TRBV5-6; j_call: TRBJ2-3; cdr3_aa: CASSLQKSTDTQYF; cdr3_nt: TGTGCCAGCAGCCTACAGAAAAGCACAGATACGCAGTATTTT
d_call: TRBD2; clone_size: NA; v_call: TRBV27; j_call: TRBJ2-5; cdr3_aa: CASSSLAGGQETQYF; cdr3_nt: TGTGCCAGCAGTTCCCTAGCGGGGGGCCAAGAGACCCAGTACTTC
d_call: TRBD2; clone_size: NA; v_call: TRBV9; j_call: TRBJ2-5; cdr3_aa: CASSPGLAGRAETQYF; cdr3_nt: TGTGCCAGCAGCCCTGGACTAGCGGGGCGCGCGGAGACCCAGTACTTC
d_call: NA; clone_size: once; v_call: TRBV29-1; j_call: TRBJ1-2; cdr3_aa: CSAGGAQSYGYTF; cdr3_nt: TGCAGCGCTGGGGGGGCGCAGAGCTATGGCTACACCTTC